Below are 10 T cell receptor beta chains sequenced from a single sample in a study of blood T cell repertoires in COVID-19. Data came from immunoSEQ multiplex PCR; TCRdb stores just in-frame clones and leaves some out. Found here are about 140,000 clones, roughly 89% of them singletons; the top ten hold 8.6%. Sequenced input: peripheral blood. Receptors were obtained from a woman between 50 and 59 years old with active or convalescent COVID-19.

This chain joins TRBV29-1 and TRBJ2-7; 12 bases are shared with TRBD1. The CDR3 consists of 12 residues. V was clipped by 7 bases and J by 5 bases; unmatched bases: 3. CDR1 SQVTM and CDR2 ANQGSEA come from the germline V gene. The CDR3 spells CSAGQGANEQYF. CDR3 sequence (DNA): TGCAGCGCGGGACAGGGGGCAAACGAGCAGTACTTC.

The chain joins TRBV10-3 to TRBJ1-5; 8 positions agree with TRBD1. Germline CDR1 reads ENHRY; CDR2 reads SYGVKD. The V segment lost 8 bases and the J segment 3 bases; nucleotides outside the gene matches: 6. The CDR3 is 14 residues long. CDR3 residues: CAIGGQGANQPQHF. DNA for the CDR3: TGTGCCATCGGTGGGCAGGGGGCCAATCAGCCCCAGCATTTT.

V and J are TRBV7-9 and TRBJ2-5; TRBD1 agrees at 10 bases. After removal of 4 bases from V and 4 bases from J, the junction contained 12 bases not matched to a gene. Germline-derived CDR1 and CDR2 are SEHNR and FQNEAQ (reference sequence). CDR3 length equals 17 residues. CDR3 region: CASSSPPRQGALETQYF. The CDR3 region has the DNA TGTGCCAGCAGCTCCCCACCCCGACAGGGGGCCTTAGAGACCCAGTACTTC.

The gene calls are TRBV29-1 and TRBJ2-1; 12 nucleotides line up with TRBD1. The CDR3 runs to 12 residues. Trimming took 7 bases from V and 8 from J; bases not matched to a gene: 3. The germline gives CDR1 SQVTM, CDR2 ANQGSEA. CDR3 sequence (DNA): TGCAGCGGGGACAGGGGGCGACATGAGCAGTTCTTC. This codes for CSGDRGRHEQFF.

The chain links TRBV30 to TRBJ2-7; D may be TRBD1 (5 bases). This CDR3 spans 13 amino acids. V was trimmed by 1 base and J by 1 base, leaving 8 bases between them. Germline V gene lookup returns CDR1 GTSNPN and CDR2 SVGIG (reference sequence). The CDR3 DNA sequence: TGTGCCTGGAGTGAGGGGCATTCCTACGAGCAGTACTTC. Its protein is CAWSEGHSYEQYF.

The chain has TRBV6-5 and TRBJ2-1; 8 positions match TRBD2. This CDR3 spans 14 amino acids. The V gene end was trimmed by 5 bases and the J gene end by 8 bases; junction bases not matched to a gene: 8. Per the germline V gene, CDR1 is MNHEY and CDR2 is SVGAGI. CDR3 bases: TGTGCCAGCAGTCCCTTCGGGGGGGCCCATGAGCAGTTCTTC. The encoded protein is CASSPFGGAHEQFF.

The chain employs TRBV25-1 and TRBJ1-4, with 8 positions matching TRBD1. V was pared by 8 bases and J by 0 bases, with 11 bases of the junction left unmatched. Germline V gives CDR1 MGHDK, CDR2 SYGVNS. The CDR3 contains 17 residues. The CDR3 here is CASGSMDRATTNEKLFF. CDR3 bases: TGTGCCAGCGGGTCTATGGACAGGGCGACAACTAATGAAAAACTGTTTTTT.

The chain recombines TRBV5-1 with TRBJ1-2, with D possibly matching TRBD1 (5 bases). The CDR3 has 15 amino acids. V was cut by 4 bases and J by 2 bases, with 15 bases left in between. Looked up from germline, CDR1 is SGHRS and CDR2 is YFSETQ. CDR3 in amino acids: CASSTGRTSNYGYTF. CDR3 nucleotides: TGCGCCAGCAGCACAGGACGAACAAGCAACTATGGCTACACCTTC.

Comments on this clone: With a much larger clone just one base away, this may be a read error. The genes are TRBV5-4 and TRBJ1-1, with a weak D call TRBD1 (6 bases). V gave up 4 bases and J gave up 1 base, with 8 bases separating them. The CDR3 runs 13 residues. The germline gives CDR1 SGHNT, CDR2 YYREEE (reference sequence). DNA for the CDR3: TGTGCCAGCAGCCCGACAGGGAACACTGAAGCTTTCTTT. Amino acid sequence: CASSPTGNTEAFF.

The chain links TRBV18 to TRBJ2-7; D remains unclear. V lost 4 bases and J lost 0, with 4 bases in between. CDR1 is KGHSH, CDR2 LQKENI, per germline. CDR3 length: 12 amino acids. The CDR3 sequence is CASSQSSYEQYF. CDR3 bases: TGTGCCAGCTCACAGAGCTCCTACGAGCAGTACTTC.